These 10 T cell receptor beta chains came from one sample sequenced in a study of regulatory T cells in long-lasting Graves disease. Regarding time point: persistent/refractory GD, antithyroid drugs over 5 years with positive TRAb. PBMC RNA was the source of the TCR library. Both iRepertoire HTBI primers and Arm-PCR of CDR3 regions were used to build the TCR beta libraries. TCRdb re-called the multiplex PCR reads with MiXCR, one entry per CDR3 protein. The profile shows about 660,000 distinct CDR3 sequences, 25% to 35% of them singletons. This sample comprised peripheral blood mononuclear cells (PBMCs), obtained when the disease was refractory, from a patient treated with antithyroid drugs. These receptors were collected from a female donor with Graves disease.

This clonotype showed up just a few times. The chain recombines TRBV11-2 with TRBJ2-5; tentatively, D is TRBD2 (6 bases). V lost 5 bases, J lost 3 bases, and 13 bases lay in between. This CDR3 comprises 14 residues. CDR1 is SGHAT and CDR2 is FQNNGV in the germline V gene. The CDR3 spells CASSPEVAEETQYF. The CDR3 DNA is TGTGCCAGCAGCCCAGAGGTAGCGGAAGAGACCCAGTACTTC. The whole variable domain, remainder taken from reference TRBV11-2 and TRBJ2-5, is EAGVAQSPRYKIIEKRQSVAFWCNPISGHATLYWYQQILGQGPKLLIQFQNNGVVDDSQLPKDRFSAERLKGVDSTLKIQPAKLEDSAVYLCASSPEVAEETQYFGPGTRLLVL.

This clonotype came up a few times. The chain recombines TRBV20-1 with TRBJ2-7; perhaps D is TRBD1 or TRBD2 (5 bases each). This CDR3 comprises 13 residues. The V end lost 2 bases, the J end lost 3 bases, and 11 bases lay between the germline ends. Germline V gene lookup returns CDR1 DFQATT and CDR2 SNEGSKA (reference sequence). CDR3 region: CSARSGANYEQYF. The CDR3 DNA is TGCAGTGCTAGATCCGGGGCAAACTACGAGCAGTACTTC.

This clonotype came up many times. The CDR3: CASSRDRDTSSGSYEQYF. CDR3 in DNA: TGTGCCAGCAGTCGCGACCGGGACACCTCGTCCGGCTCCTACGAGCAGTACTTC. The rearrangement links TRBV6-1 to TRBJ2-7; the D gene is possibly TRBD1 (6 bases). Trimming cost V 5 bases and J 0 bases, with 23 bases left between them. This CDR3 spans 18 amino acids. Germline V CDR1 and CDR2: MNHNS, SASEGT.

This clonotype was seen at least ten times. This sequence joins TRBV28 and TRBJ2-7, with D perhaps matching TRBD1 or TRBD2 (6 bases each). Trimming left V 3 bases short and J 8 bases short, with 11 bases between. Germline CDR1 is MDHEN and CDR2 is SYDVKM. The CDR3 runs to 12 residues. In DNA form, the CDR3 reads TGTGCCAGCAGTTTGGGGGGCGACAAGCAGTACTTC. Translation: CASSLGGDKQYF.

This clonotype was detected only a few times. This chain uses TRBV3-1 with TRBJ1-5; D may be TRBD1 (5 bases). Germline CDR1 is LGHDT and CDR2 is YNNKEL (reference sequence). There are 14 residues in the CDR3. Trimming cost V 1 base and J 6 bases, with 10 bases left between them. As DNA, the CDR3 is TGTGCCAGCAGCCAAGGGGGGGGAATTCAGCCCCAGCATTTT. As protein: CASSQGGGIQPQHF.

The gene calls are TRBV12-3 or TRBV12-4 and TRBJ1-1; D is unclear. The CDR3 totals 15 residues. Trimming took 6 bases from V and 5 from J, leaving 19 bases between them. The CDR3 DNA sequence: TGTGCCAGCAGACCAGTGGTATTGCGACATACTGAAGCTTTCTTT. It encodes CASRPVVLRHTEAFF.

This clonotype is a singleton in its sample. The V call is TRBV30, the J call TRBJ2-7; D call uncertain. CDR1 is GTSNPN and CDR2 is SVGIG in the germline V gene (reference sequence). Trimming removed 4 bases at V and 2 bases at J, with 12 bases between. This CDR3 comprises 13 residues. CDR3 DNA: TGTGCCTGGATAGCCAGGCACACCTACGAGCAGTACTTC. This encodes CAWIARHTYEQYF.

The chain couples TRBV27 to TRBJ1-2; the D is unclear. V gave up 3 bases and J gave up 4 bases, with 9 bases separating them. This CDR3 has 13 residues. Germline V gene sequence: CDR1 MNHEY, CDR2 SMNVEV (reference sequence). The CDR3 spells CASSFSQAYGYTF. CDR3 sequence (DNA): TGTGCCAGCAGTTTTAGCCAGGCCTATGGCTACACCTTC.

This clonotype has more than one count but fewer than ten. CDR3 sequence reads: CASSYGAGDSPLHF. In DNA form, the CDR3 reads TGTGCCAGCAGTTACGGGGCAGGGGATTCACCCCTCCACTTT. The chain recombines TRBV6-4 with TRBJ1-6; tentatively, D is TRBD1 (6 bases). Germline CDR1 MRHNA, CDR2 SNTAGT. V was clipped by 5 bases and J by 8 bases, with 13 bases between them. CDR3 length: 14 amino acids.

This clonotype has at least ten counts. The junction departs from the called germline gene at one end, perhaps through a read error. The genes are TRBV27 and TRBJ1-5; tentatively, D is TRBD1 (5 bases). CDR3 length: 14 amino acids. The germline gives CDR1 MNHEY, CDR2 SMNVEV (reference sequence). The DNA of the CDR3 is TGTGCCAGTAAGACTGAGGGGTCAAATCGGCCCCAGCATTTT. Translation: CASKTEGSNRPQHF.